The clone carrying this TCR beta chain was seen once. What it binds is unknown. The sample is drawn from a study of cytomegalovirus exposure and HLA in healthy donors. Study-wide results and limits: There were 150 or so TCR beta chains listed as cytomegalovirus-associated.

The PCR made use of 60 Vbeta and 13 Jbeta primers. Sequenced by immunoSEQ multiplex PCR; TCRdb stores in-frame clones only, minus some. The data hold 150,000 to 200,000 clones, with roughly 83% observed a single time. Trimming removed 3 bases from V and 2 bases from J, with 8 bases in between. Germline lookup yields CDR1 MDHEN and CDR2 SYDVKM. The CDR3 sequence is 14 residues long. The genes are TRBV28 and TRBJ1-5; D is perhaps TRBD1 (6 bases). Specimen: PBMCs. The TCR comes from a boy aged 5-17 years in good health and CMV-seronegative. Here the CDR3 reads CASSFTGRNQPQHF. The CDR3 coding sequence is TGTGCCAGCAGTTTTACAGGGCGCAATCAGCCCCAGCATTTT.